What follows are 11 T cell receptor beta chains derived from one specimen sequenced in a study of blood T cell repertoires in COVID-19. The method was immunoSEQ multiplex PCR; TCRdb's version includes in-frame clones alone and lacks a portion of them. The sample has about 230,000 clones; 80% to 90% are singletons. Specimen: peripheral blood. These receptors all stem from a man in his forties who had recovered from COVID-19.

This clone was seen just once. The chain employs TRBV4-1 and TRBJ1-3; D unresolved. The CDR3 is 16 residues long. Trimming left V 0 bases short and J 0 bases short, with 9 bases between. CDR1 is MGHRA, CDR2 YSYEKL, per germline. CDR3 DNA: TGCGCCAGCAGCCAAGATACGTACTACTCTGGAAACACCATATATTTT. This codes for CASSQDTYYSGNTIYF.

The gene calls are TRBV7-8 and TRBJ1-5, with no clear D. CDR1 SGHVS and CDR2 FQNEAQ come from the germline V gene. The CDR3 extends over 16 amino acids. Trimming cost V 0 bases and J 5 bases, with 14 bases left between them. CDR3 sequence: CASSLAWARVDQPQHF. The CDR3 bases are TGTGCCAGCAGCTTAGCTTGGGCTCGAGTCGATCAGCCCCAGCATTTT.

This clone was found a few times. The chain links TRBV11-2 to TRBJ2-1; perhaps TRBD1 as D (6 bases). Germline V lookup: CDR1 SGHAT, CDR2 FQNNGV. The CDR3 contains 14 residues. The V end was cut by 1 base, the J end by 2 bases, with 6 bases between. For the CDR3, the DNA is TGTGCCAGCAGCTTAGGGGACACCTACAATGAGCAGTTCTTC. Translating gives CASSLGDTYNEQFF.

The V and J genes are TRBV20-1 and TRBJ1-1; D possibly corresponds to TRBD1 (5 bases). This CDR3 is built from 12 residues. Germline V CDR1 and CDR2: DFQATT, SNEGSKA (reference sequence). V was clipped by 3 bases and J by 4 bases, with 9 bases between them. CDR3 DNA: TGCAGTGCTAGTGGGGGAGTCACTGAAGCTTTCTTT. As protein: CSASGGVTEAFF.

The gene calls are TRBV5-6 and TRBJ2-7; 7 bases align to TRBD2. Germline V gene data show CDR1 as SGHDT and CDR2 as YYEEEE. The CDR3 is 16 residues long. The trim removed 0 bases at V and 1 base at J, leaving 7 bases unmatched. The CDR3 spells CASSLGGLAESYEQYF. In DNA form, the CDR3 reads TGTGCCAGCAGCTTGGGTGGGCTAGCGGAATCCTACGAGCAGTACTTC.

A single count supports this clone. The J gene is TRBJ2-3, the V gene TRBV18; 9 bases agree with TRBD2. The V and J ends lost 3 bases and 0 bases, in that order; junction bases with no gene match: 13. The CDR3 spans 19 residues. Germline V gene data show CDR1 as KGHSH and CDR2 as LQKENI. The chain's CDR3 is CASSPRDRSSGASTDTQYF. The CDR3 bases are TGTGCCAGCTCACCTCGGGACAGATCTAGCGGGGCTAGCACAGATACGCAGTATTTT.

V usage is TRBV5-4 and J usage is TRBJ2-5; 8 bases are shared with TRBD1. Unmatched junction bases numbered 15, after V lost 4 bases and J lost 4 bases. Germline V gene lookup returns CDR1 SGHNT and CDR2 YYREEE (reference sequence). The CDR3 runs to 17 residues. The CDR3 nucleotides are TGTGCCAGCAGCCCGGGCGCAGGGGGCCATATTAGAGAGACCCAGTACTTC. It is translated as CASSPGAGGHIRETQYF.

This chain uses TRBV12-3 or TRBV12-4 with TRBJ1-1; D unclear. The CDR3 runs to 13 residues. Trimming removed 3 bases from V and 4 bases from J, with 9 bases in between. CDR3 nucleotide sequence: TGTGCCAGCAGTTTGCAAACCAGCACTGAAGCTTTCTTT. Amino acid sequence: CASSLQTSTEAFF.

This clone was counted a few times. The chain links TRBV12-1 to TRBJ1-1; TRBD1 reflects the table's D call only, with no check against the DNA. TRBV12-1 is annotated as a pseudogene. This CDR3 is 12 amino acids long. CDR3 bases: TGTGCCAGCAGCTGGGACATCACTGAAGCTTTCTTT. Its translation: CASSWDITEAFF.

This clone has a single count. The V and J genes are TRBV6-1 and TRBJ2-1, with 12 bases aligning to TRBD1. Germline V gene lookup returns CDR1 MNHNS and CDR2 SASEGT. The CDR3 is made up of 15 amino acids. Unmatched junction bases numbered 7, after V lost 5 bases and J lost 8 bases. CDR3 sequence (DNA): TGTGCCAGCAGTTCCCGGGACAGGGGGCAGGATGAGCAGTTCTTC. Protein product: CASSSRDRGQDEQFF.

The rearrangement joins TRBV19 to TRBJ2-7; TRBD1 is a possible D gene (5 bases). Trimming took off 6 bases at V and 3 bases at J, with 12 bases between the two ends. CDR1 is LNHDA, CDR2 SQIVND, per germline (reference sequence). The CDR3 runs 13 residues. CDR3 DNA: TGTGCCAGTAGACAACAGGACCACTACGAGCAGTACTTC. Amino acids: CASRQQDHYEQYF.